These 21 T cell receptor beta chains came from one sample sequenced in a study of blood T cell repertoires in COVID-19. TCRdb's table, derived via immunoSEQ multiplex PCR, lists solely in-frame clones and lacks some. The data contain some 160,000 clones, 80% to 90% of them singletons. Material: peripheral blood. The receptors were sampled from a woman aged 55-70 years with active COVID-19.

J is TRBJ2-7 and V is TRBV9; TRBD1 matches at 9 bases. J was trimmed by 3 bases and V by 0 bases; bases with no gene match: 1. CDR1 SGDLS and CDR2 YYNGEE come from the germline V gene. The CDR3 covers 14 residues. In DNA form, the CDR3 reads TGTGCCAGCAGCGTAGAGGGACAGGGCTACGAGCAGTACTTC. As protein: CASSVEGQGYEQYF.

The V and J genes are TRBV7-9 and TRBJ1-5; D is unclear. V lost 0 bases, J lost 11 bases, and 8 bases lay in between. The CDR3 contains 12 residues. Per the germline V gene, CDR1 is SEHNR and CDR2 is FQNEAQ (reference sequence). The CDR3 here is CASSLASRAQHF. CDR3 bases: TGTGCCAGCAGCTTAGCCTCCCGGGCCCAGCATTTT.

The J gene is TRBJ1-4, the V gene TRBV18; D unclear. V lost 11 bases, J lost 8 bases, and 18 bases lay in between. CDR1 KGHSH and CDR2 LQKENI come from the germline V gene. The CDR3 extends over 13 amino acids. The CDR3 DNA follows: TGTGCCGCGCGCGGACCGAGGGTCGAAAAACTGTTTTTT. Encoded protein: CAARGPRVEKLFF.

The rearrangement links TRBV3-1 (or the pseudogene TRBV3-2) to TRBJ2-7, with D possibly being TRBD1 (5 bases). The length of the CDR3 is 15 residues. The V end was cut by 6 bases, the J end by 3 bases, with 18 bases between. The germline V gene encodes CDR1 LGHDT and CDR2 YNNKEL (reference sequence). CDR3 amino acids: CASRKETAYDYEQYF. The CDR3 DNA is TGTGCCAGCAGAAAGGAGACAGCCTACGACTACGAGCAGTACTTC.

Worth noting for this clone: This CDR3 fails to terminate in the conserved phenylalanine or tryptophan, so it likely reflects a read error. Because the CDR3's place on the DNA is in doubt, the DNA is left out and the CDR3 is given as listed by TCRdb. The chain has TRBV5-6 and TRBJ2-7; the table calls TRBD2, which could not be checked here. The germline V gene has CDR1 SGHDT and CDR2 YYEEEE. The CDR3 is 13 amino acids long, termini counted. CDR3 sequence reads: CASSLAGSGEALA.

This sequence joins TRBV5-1 and TRBJ2-1; the match to TRBD2 covers 10 bases. The V gene end was trimmed by 0 bases and the J gene end by 4 bases; junction bases not matched to a gene: 4. The length of the CDR3 is 16 residues. Germline V gene lookup returns CDR1 SGHRS and CDR2 YFSETQ. The CDR3 DNA is TGCGCCAGCAGCTTGGGAGCGGGAGGGACATACAATGAGCAGTTCTTC. Translated, it gives CASSLGAGGTYNEQFF.

This clone was seen just once. The V gene is TRBV3-1 (or the pseudogene TRBV3-2), the J gene TRBJ1-6, with D hard to call. Germline CDR1 is LGHDT and CDR2 is YNNKEL (reference sequence). Trimming removed 6 bases from V and 5 bases from J, with 8 bases in between. CDR3 length equals 13 residues. CDR3 sequence: CASRGVDNSPLHF. In DNA form, the CDR3 reads TGTGCCAGCAGGGGAGTAGATAATTCACCCCTCCACTTT.

In its sample, this clone was seen once. The chain combines TRBV15 with TRBJ2-5; 11 nucleotides align to TRBD1. V shed 8 bases and J 3 bases; nucleotides not matched to a gene: 8. CDR3 length equals 15 residues. Germline CDR1 is LNHNV and CDR2 is YYDKDF (reference sequence). The CDR3, as DNA: TGTGCCACCGCACCTGGACAGGGGGCAAAAGAGACCCAGTACTTC. This codes for CATAPGQGAKETQYF. Looking up the rest from reference TRBV15 and TRBJ2-5 gives the full variable domain: DAMVIQNPRYQVTQFGKPVTLSCSQTLNHNVMYWYQQKSSQAPKLLFHYYDKDFNNEADTPDNFQSRRPNTSFCFLDIRSPGLGDTAMYLCATAPGQGAKETQYFGPGTRLLVL.

The V and J genes are TRBV28 and TRBJ2-5; 8 bases match TRBD1. Germline CDR1 MDHEN, CDR2 SYDVKM. This CDR3 has 15 amino acids. Trimming removed 4 bases from V and 5 bases from J; junction bases left unmatched: 9. The CDR3 reads CASSSGGEGLETQYF. CDR3 DNA: TGTGCCAGCAGTTCAGGGGGCGAGGGACTGGAGACCCAGTACTTC. Filled out from reference TRBV28 and TRBJ2-5, the complete variable domain reads DVKVTQSSRYLVKRTGEKVFLECVQDMDHENMFWYRQDPGLGLRLIYFSYDVKMKEKGDIPEGYSVSREKKERFSLILESASTNQTSMYLCASSSGGEGLETQYFGPGTRLLVL.

This clone was recorded only once. The chain is built from TRBV18 and TRBJ2-1, with 12 bases matching TRBD1. Germline trimming cut 3 bases from V and 9 bases from J; bases unmatched to any gene: 9. The CDR3 loop spans 16 amino acids. Germline-derived CDR1 and CDR2 are KGHSH and LQKENI. The CDR3 here is CASSPPGQGARGEQFF. In DNA, the CDR3 is TGTGCCAGCTCACCCCCGGGACAGGGGGCTAGAGGTGAGCAGTTCTTC. The whole variable domain, filled in from reference TRBV18 and TRBJ2-1, reads NAGVMQNPRHLVRRRGQEARLRCSPMKGHSHVYWYRQLPEEGLKFMVYLQKENIIDESGMPKERFSAEFPKEGPSILRIQQVVRGDSAAYFCASSPPGQGARGEQFFGPGTRLTVL.

The chain uses TRBV4-2 and TRBJ1-5; tentative D call: TRBD1 (5 bases). The CDR3 has 15 amino acids. V was cut by 1 base and J by 3 bases, with 10 bases left in between. Germline V CDR1 and CDR2: LGHNA, YNFKEQ. Written as DNA, the CDR3 is TGTGCCAGCAGCCAAGGTCGGGGGTTCAATCAGCCCCAGCATTTT. Its translation is CASSQGRGFNQPQHF.

This clone has only a few counts. The chain employs TRBV4-1 and TRBJ2-1; D gene unclear. The germline CDR1 and CDR2 sequences are MGHRA and YSYEKL. The CDR3 spans 14 residues. V was cut by 0 bases and J by 8 bases, with 11 bases left in between. For the CDR3, the DNA is TGCGCCAGCAGCCAAGATCTGTATTCCCATGAGCAGTTCTTC. Translating it yields CASSQDLYSHEQFF.

V gene TRBV7-3 combines with J gene TRBJ2-6, with a weak D call TRBD1 (5 bases). Germline assignment: CDR1 SGHTA and CDR2 FQGTGA. V lost 3 bases and J 4 bases, leaving 16 bases between the germline ends. The length of the CDR3 is 17 residues. CDR3 coding DNA: TGTGCCAGCAGCTTTAACCCGCCAGGGAACGGGGCCAACGTCCTGACTTTC. Amino acids: CASSFNPPGNGANVLTF.

V and J are TRBV9 and TRBJ2-7, with D possibly TRBD1 on 6 matching bases. Trimming took off 0 bases at V and 1 base at J, with 11 bases between the two ends. Germline V gives CDR1 SGDLS, CDR2 YYNGEE. CDR3 size: 15 residues. The CDR3, as DNA: TGTGCCAGCAGCGTAGCTGGGCAGGGGTCCTACGAGCAGTACTTC. This encodes CASSVAGQGSYEQYF.

In regard to this clone: The same CDR3 is also encoded by other DNA sequences in this sample. The chain joins TRBV20-1 to TRBJ2-1; no reliable D call. Trimming took 6 bases from V and 4 from J, leaving 7 bases between them. This CDR3 spans 11 amino acids. CDR1 is DFQATT, CDR2 SNEGSKA, per germline (reference sequence). CDR3 in amino acids: CSASGYNEQFF. The CDR3 region has the DNA TGCAGTGCCTCCGGGTACAATGAGCAGTTCTTC.

The chain combines TRBV6-1 with TRBJ2-2; D not resolved. V was cut by 0 bases and J by 6 bases, with 11 bases left in between. Germline V gene sequence: CDR1 MNHNS, CDR2 SASEGT. CDR3 size: 15 residues. CDR3 nucleotides: TGTGCCAGCAGTGAAGCCATTAGCAGCCCCGGGGAGCTGTTTTTT. Protein product: CASSEAISSPGELFF.

The gene calls are TRBV28 and TRBJ1-3; weak D call: TRBD1 (6 bases). Germline V gene lookup returns CDR1 MDHEN and CDR2 SYDVKM. The CDR3 runs 15 residues. The V end was cut by 4 bases, the J end by 0 bases, with 10 bases between. The CDR3 is CASSYRGYSGNTIYF. In nucleotides, the CDR3 is TGTGCCAGCAGTTATAGGGGGTACTCTGGAAACACCATATATTTT.

This rearrangement joins TRBV5-1 to TRBJ1-4; tentative D call: TRBD1 (6 bases). CDR1 and CDR2 from the germline V gene are SGHRS and YFSETQ. This CDR3 spans 16 amino acids. Trimming took off 1 base at V and 3 bases at J, with 13 bases between the two ends. The CDR3 loop is CASSLWPQGSNEKLFF. Written as DNA, the CDR3 is TGCGCCAGCAGCTTGTGGCCTCAGGGGTCTAATGAAAAACTGTTTTTT.

The rearrangement links TRBV4-3 to TRBJ1-2; perhaps TRBD1 as D (6 bases). From germline, CDR1 is LGHNA and CDR2 YSLEER. The CDR3 runs 15 residues. Trimming removed 1 base at V and 2 bases at J, with 11 bases between. The chain's CDR3 is CASSQVLRGNYGYTF. DNA for the CDR3: TGCGCCAGCAGCCAAGTGTTAAGGGGGAACTATGGCTACACCTTC.

V usage is TRBV9 and J usage is TRBJ2-4; D is unclear. V dropped 0 bases and J dropped 0 bases, with 16 bases sitting between them. Germline CDR1 reads SGDLS; CDR2 reads YYNGEE. This CDR3 is built from 18 residues. The CDR3: CASSVVGLQVLAKNIQYF. DNA of the CDR3: TGTGCCAGCAGCGTAGTTGGTCTGCAGGTCCTAGCCAAAAACATTCAGTACTTC.

This sequence joins TRBV7-2 and TRBJ2-1; 10 bases match TRBD2. Germline loops: CDR1 SGHTA, CDR2 FQGNSA. This CDR3 is 16 amino acids long. Losses at the gene ends were 0 bases for V and 4 bases for J; bases not matched to a gene: 3. CDR3 nucleotides: TGTGCCAGCAGCTTAGCTAGCGGGAGGACTTACAATGAGCAGTTCTTC. This encodes CASSLASGRTYNEQFF.